Presented here are 16 T cell receptor beta chains from one specimen sequenced in a study of CD8+CD57+ T cells in acquired aplastic anemia. In patients chosen for sequencing, flow cytometry had shown CD8+CD57+ cell expansion. The template for TCR beta VDJ and CDR3 sequence profiling was genomic DNA. TCRdb independently ran MiXCR on the reads; one entry per CDR3 protein. Found here are fewer than 250,000 distinct CDR3 sequences, more than 45% of them singletons; the top ten hold 7% to 10%. Material: sorted CD4+, CD8+, or CD8+CD57+ T cells (not recorded which) from PBMCs. These receptors all come from a human donor with aplastic anemia.

With respect to this clonotype: The germline gene is not matched at one end of the junction; a read error may be the cause. CDR3 loop: CASSLGDTAYEQYF. DNA for the CDR3: TGCGCCAGCAGCTTGGGGGACACTGCCTACGAGCAGTACTTC. V gene TRBV9 combines with J gene TRBJ2-7; possibly TRBD1 for D (6 bases). CDR3 size: 14 residues. CDR1 is SGDLS and CDR2 is YYNGEE in the germline V gene.

This clonotype has a handful of counts. One end of the junction does not line up with germline, which may come from a read error. This chain joins TRBV10-3 and TRBJ1-5; D gene ambiguous. The CDR3 totals 16 residues. Germline CDR1 reads ENHRY; CDR2 reads SYGVKD. The CDR3: CASSSVGVNSDQPQHF. For the CDR3, the DNA is TGTGCCAGCAGCTCGGTGGGAGTGAATAGCGATCAGCCCCAGCATTTT.

This clonotype has a handful of counts. The J gene is TRBJ2-1, the V gene TRBV18; a weak D match, TRBD1 (5 bases). This CDR3 is 13 amino acids long. The V end lost 2 bases, the J end lost 6 bases, and 8 bases lay between the germline ends. The germline gives CDR1 KGHSH, CDR2 LQKENI. The CDR3, as DNA: TGTGCCAGCTCACCAGACAGCACCAATGAGCAGTTCTTC. It encodes CASSPDSTNEQFF.

In this sample, this clonotype turned up once. This chain joins TRBV7-9 and TRBJ1-1; D gene ambiguous. The length of the CDR3 is 13 residues. Germline V gives CDR1 SEHNR, CDR2 FQNEAQ (reference sequence). Trimming removed 4 bases at V and 1 base at J, with 7 bases between. The CDR3 region has the DNA TGTGCCAGCAGCTCGGGTTCGAACACTGAAGCTTTCTTT. Protein: CASSSGSNTEAFF.

The genes are TRBV2 and TRBJ2-6; TRBD1 is a possible D gene (6 bases). The length of the CDR3 is 15 residues. The germline CDR1 and CDR2 sequences are SNHLY and FYNNEI. Trimming took off 6 bases at V and 2 bases at J, with 11 bases between the two ends. This CDR3 reads CASSDTGPGANVLTF. The CDR3 DNA reads as TGTGCCAGCAGCGATACAGGGCCTGGGGCCAACGTCCTGACTTTC.

This clonotype was observed many times. The chain joins TRBV7-9 to TRBJ1-4; 8 positions agree with TRBD1. Looked up from germline, CDR1 is SEHNR and CDR2 is FQNEAQ (reference sequence). This CDR3 spans 16 amino acids. Trimming removed 1 base from V and 7 bases from J; junction bases left unmatched: 8. CDR3 sequence reads: CASSLDTGGDSEKLFF. CDR3 coding DNA: TGTGCCAGCAGCTTAGATACAGGGGGAGACTCTGAAAAACTGTTTTTT.

This clonotype has a handful of counts. The V and J genes are TRBV6-1 and TRBJ1-3; the match to TRBD1 covers 7 bases. Trimming cost V 6 bases and J 0 bases; bases outside gene matches: 11. Germline CDR1 is MNHNS and CDR2 is SASEGT. The length of the CDR3 is 17 residues. CDR3 DNA: TGTGCCAGCAGGGACCGGACAGGCCCGTTCTCTGGAAACACCATATATTTT. It codes for CASRDRTGPFSGNTIYF.

This clonotype was observed many times. V usage is TRBV9 and J usage is TRBJ2-7; D ambiguous. Trimming pared 3 bases from V and 3 bases from J, leaving 10 bases between. The CDR3 loop spans 13 amino acids. CDR1 is SGDLS, CDR2 YYNGEE, per germline. CDR3 nucleotides: TGTGCCAGCAGCGGCGAGGTCGACTACGAGCAGTACTTC. It specifies CASSGEVDYEQYF.

This clonotype has a count of ten or more. The chain uses TRBV5-1 and TRBJ2-1; D may correspond to TRBD1 or TRBD2 (5 bases each). V lost 0 bases and J lost 2, with 9 bases in between. This CDR3 has 15 amino acids. The germline V gene has CDR1 SGHRS and CDR2 YFSETQ. The CDR3: CASSLDGGPYNEQFF. CDR3 sequence (DNA): TGCGCCAGCAGCTTGGATGGGGGACCCTACAATGAGCAGTTCTTC.

The chain has TRBV2 and TRBJ1-6, with TRBD1 as a possible D gene (5 bases). This CDR3 spans 13 amino acids. Trimming pared 7 bases from V and 11 bases from J, leaving 15 bases between. Germline loops: CDR1 SNHLY, CDR2 FYNNEI. In nucleotides, the CDR3 is TGTGCCAGCAAGGGATGGGGGAATCCACCCCTCCACTTT. Amino acid sequence: CASKGWGNPPLHF.

In its sample, this clonotype was seen many times. This sequence joins TRBV12-3 or TRBV12-4 and TRBJ1-1, with no clear D. There are 14 residues in the CDR3. Trimming took off 3 bases at V and 0 bases at J, with 8 bases between the two ends. The CDR3, as DNA: TGTGCCAGCAGTTTCGATAAGATGAACACTGAAGCTTTCTTT. Encoded protein: CASSFDKMNTEAFF.

The V call is TRBV11-1, the J call TRBJ2-7; 15 bases map to TRBD2. Germline values: CDR1 SGHAT, CDR2 FQDESV (reference sequence). The CDR3 has 15 residues. Unmatched junction bases numbered 4, after V lost 4 bases and J lost 6 bases. CDR3 protein: CASSYGTSGGREQYF. CDR3 sequence (DNA): TGTGCCAGCAGCTACGGGACTAGCGGGGGGCGCGAGCAGTACTTC. Full variable domain (remainder filled in from reference TRBV11-1 and TRBJ2-7): EAEVAQSPRYKITEKSQAVAFWCDPISGHATLYWYRQILGQGPELLVQFQDESVVDDSQLPKDRFSAERLKGVDSTLKIQPAELGDSAMYLCASSYGTSGGREQYFGPGTRLTVT.

The chain joins TRBV7-2 to TRBJ2-1; maybe TRBD2 (7 bases). CDR1 is SGHTA, CDR2 FQGNSA, per germline. Trimming left V 6 bases short and J 0 bases short, with 18 bases between. CDR3 size: 17 residues. The CDR3 DNA is TGTGCCAGCAGTTTATATGCGGGGGCCAGCTCCTACAATGAGCAGTTCTTC. Encoded protein: CASSLYAGASSYNEQFF.

This chain uses TRBV15 with TRBJ2-7; 9 nucleotides line up with TRBD1. Germline CDR1 is LNHNV and CDR2 is YYDKDF (reference sequence). CDR3 length: 14 amino acids. Trimming removed 6 bases from V and 0 bases from J; junction bases left unmatched: 3. CDR3 sequence (DNA): TGTGCCACCAGTAAACAGGGGGCCTCCTACGAGCAGTACTTC. Translation gives CATSKQGASYEQYF.

The chain links TRBV9 to TRBJ1-6; D perhaps matches TRBD1 (5 bases). The CDR3 sequence is 17 residues long. Between the trimmed V and J ends, which lost 4 bases and 10 bases, there was a span of 24 bases. CDR1 SGDLS and CDR2 YYNGEE come from the germline V gene. The CDR3 sequence: CASSSAGREEIRSPLHF. Here the CDR3 DNA reads TGTGCCAGCAGCTCCGCGGGCAGGGAAGAGATTCGATCACCCCTCCACTTT. Filled out from reference TRBV9 and TRBJ1-6, the complete variable domain reads DSGVTQTPKHLITATGQRVTLRCSPRSGDLSVYWYQQSLDQGLQFLIQYYNGEERAKGNILERFSAQQFPDLHSELNLSSLELGDSALYFCASSSAGREEIRSPLHFGNGTRLTVT.

This chain links TRBV19 with TRBJ1-1; D gene unclear. Germline-derived CDR1 and CDR2 are LNHDA and SQIVND (reference sequence). The CDR3 runs to 15 residues. V was trimmed by 1 base and J by 4 bases, leaving 13 bases between them. The CDR3 DNA follows: TGTGCCAGTAGTATAGGGTTGGGAGGCGGCACTGAAGCTTTCTTT. Protein: CASSIGLGGGTEAFF.